This TCR beta chain was captured in a study of blood T cell repertoires in COVID-19. Looking at the study overall: The United States, Italy and Spain supplied acute and convalescent COVID-19 samples.

TCRdb keeps only in-frame clones here, not all; method: immunoSEQ multiplex PCR. The sample carries 200,000 to 250,000 clones, roughly 81% recorded once. V was shortened by 2 bases and J by 0 bases, with 6 bases between the two germline ends. CDR1 and CDR2 (germline): SGHRS, YFSETQ. There are 14 residues in the CDR3. This receptor was identified in a man in his forties or fifties with acute or convalescent COVID-19. V and J are TRBV5-1 and TRBJ1-3; D is unresolved. Material for sequencing was peripheral blood. CDR3: CASSLYSSGNTIYF. In DNA form, the CDR3 reads TGCGCCAGCAGCTTATACTCCTCTGGAAACACCATATATTTT.